Here is one T cell receptor (beta chain) with its context. Its antigen is unknown. Other DNA sequences in the same sample also yield this CDR3. TCRdb's table, derived via immunoSEQ multiplex PCR, lists solely in-frame clones and lacks some. This table has hundreds of thousands of clones, 70% to 80% appearing once. The data stem from a study of shared clonotypes between healthy human individuals. Study conclusions and caveats: Clonotype sharing among the donors was expected to vary with sequencing depth.

Germline V gene lookup returns CDR1 SEHNR and CDR2 FQNEAQ (reference sequence). The V end was cut by 1 base, the J end by 5 bases, with 6 bases between. The CDR3 is made up of 13 amino acids. The TCR originated in a woman in her thirties or forties in good health. Some clones in this sample may be carry-over from other donors' samples. Sample: PBMCs. The rearrangement joins TRBV7-9 to TRBJ2-1, with D hard to call. DNA for the CDR3: TGTGCCAGCAGCTTAGGTCAGAACAATGAGCAGTTCTTC. It yields the protein CASSLGQNNEQFF.